A single sample gave rise to the 20 T cell receptor beta chains below, sequenced in a study of immune cell composition in non-small cell lung cancer (dated by TCRdb to 2017 to 2019). Library generation was performed with the immunoSEQ multiplex PCR assay. TCRdb holds this immuneACCESS table with in-frame rearrangements only. Some clones are missing; in checked studies, unresolved V genes explain under half, and the rest has no known cause. The table for this sample lists 3,200 or so clones; around 80% of them were counted only once. The top ten constitute 36% of the sample. The sequenced sample consisted of lung tumor tissue. These receptors all stem from a human donor with non-small cell lung cancer.

V usage is TRBV29-1 and J usage is TRBJ2-7; D gene unclear. Germline CDR1 reads SQVTM; CDR2 reads ANQGSEA. CDR3 length equals 13 residues. Trimming took 0 bases from V and 3 from J, leaving 9 bases between them. CDR3 loop: CSVEDQHYYEQYF. CDR3 in DNA: TGCAGCGTTGAAGATCAACATTACTACGAGCAGTACTTC.

The chain combines TRBV19 with TRBJ2-1; 7 bases agree with TRBD1. The germline gives CDR1 LNHDA, CDR2 SQIVND (reference sequence). The CDR3 totals 17 residues. Trimming took 2 bases from V and 6 from J; bases not matched to a gene: 13. Here the CDR3 reads CASSIRGQYLIGNEQFF. Here the CDR3 DNA reads TGTGCCAGTAGTATAAGGGGACAGTATTTGATTGGCAATGAGCAGTTCTTC.

The rearrangement links TRBV6-5 to TRBJ1-4; a weak D match, TRBD1 (6 bases). The CDR3 sequence is 12 residues long. Germline V lookup: CDR1 MNHEY, CDR2 SVGAGI. CDR3 coding DNA: TGTGCTTCCGGGACATTTCGTGAAAAACTGTTTTTT. This encodes CASGTFREKLFF.

J is TRBJ2-7 and V is TRBV5-1; D may be TRBD1 (5 bases). The V and J ends lost 3 bases and 2 bases respectively, with 18 bases between them. The CDR3 is made up of 16 amino acids. Looked up from germline, CDR1 is SGHRS and CDR2 is YFSETQ. This chain's CDR3 is CASSSVRALGTYEQYF. The DNA for the CDR3 is TGCGCCAGCAGCTCCGTCAGGGCGTTAGGGACCTACGAGCAGTACTTC.

This clone was detected only a few times. The chain recombines TRBV28 with TRBJ2-7, with D maybe TRBD1 (5 bases). From germline, CDR1 is MDHEN and CDR2 SYDVKM. The CDR3 has 14 amino acids. V was trimmed by 2 bases and J by 5 bases, leaving 13 bases between them. The CDR3 DNA reads as TGTGCCAGCAGTTTAAGGCAGGGATGGGACGAGCAGTACTTC. Translated, it gives CASSLRQGWDEQYF. Variable domain in full (rest from reference TRBV28 and TRBJ2-7): DVKVTQSSRYLVKRTGEKVFLECVQDMDHENMFWYRQDPGLGLRLIYFSYDVKMKEKGDIPEGYSVSREKKERFSLILESASTNQTSMYLCASSLRQGWDEQYFGPGTRLTVT.

This chain connects TRBV6-1 to TRBJ1-5; D is uncertain. The V gene lost 1 base and the J gene lost 3 bases, with 7 bases spanning the gap. Germline V gives CDR1 MNHNS, CDR2 SASEGT. The CDR3 loop spans 14 amino acids. The CDR3 DNA reads TGTGCCAGCAGTGAAGGAAGCTTCAATCAGCCCCAGCATTTT. Protein sequence: CASSEGSFNQPQHF.

The chain has TRBV2 and TRBJ2-1, with 9 bases matching TRBD2. V lost 7 bases and J lost 10; bases outside the gene matches: 17. Germline loops: CDR1 SNHLY, CDR2 FYNNEI. The CDR3 contains 16 residues. CDR3 amino acids: CASTPGRAGGSGEQFF. CDR3 sequence (DNA): TGTGCCAGCACCCCAGGTCGGGCGGGGGGGTCGGGCGAGCAGTTCTTC.

The rearrangement joins TRBV28 to TRBJ2-2; 7 nucleotides line up with TRBD2. Per germline, CDR1 MDHEN and CDR2 SYDVKM. The CDR3 has 17 amino acids. The ends lost 6 bases at V and 4 bases at J; junction bases unmatched: 14. The CDR3 region is CASSLGLQRGITGELFF. In DNA form, the CDR3 reads TGTGCCAGCAGCCTAGGCCTCCAGCGGGGTATCACCGGGGAGCTGTTTTTT.

This chain links TRBV5-5 with TRBJ1-2; tentatively, D is TRBD1 (5 bases). With 7 bases removed from V and 3 bases from J, the gap between germline ends came to 13 bases. Germline assignment: CDR1 SGHKS and CDR2 YYEKEE (reference sequence). CDR3 length: 13 residues. CDR3 amino acids: CASGRGGDYGYTF. The CDR3, as DNA: TGTGCCAGCGGACGGGGGGGGGACTATGGCTACACCTTC.

The chain links TRBV7-9 to TRBJ2-5, with D possibly matching TRBD2 (6 bases). V was pared by 2 bases and J by 9 bases, with 13 bases between. CDR1 SEHNR and CDR2 FQNEAQ come from the germline V gene (reference sequence). The CDR3 consists of 13 residues. CDR3 residues: CASSLTTGDAQYF. CDR3 coding DNA: TGTGCCAGCAGCTTAACTACGGGGGATGCCCAGTACTTC.

The J gene is TRBJ1-1, the V gene TRBV28; D not resolved. The germline CDR1 and CDR2 sequences are MDHEN and SYDVKM. The CDR3 is made up of 12 amino acids. V gave up 5 bases and J gave up 4 bases, with 8 bases separating them. The CDR3 nucleotides read TGTGCCAGCAGTACTGGTTCCACTGAAGCTTTCTTT. Its protein is CASSTGSTEAFF. The whole variable domain, filled in from reference TRBV28 and TRBJ1-1, reads DVKVTQSSRYLVKRTGEKVFLECVQDMDHENMFWYRQDPGLGLRLIYFSYDVKMKEKGDIPEGYSVSREKKERFSLILESASTNQTSMYLCASSTGSTEAFFGQGTRLTVV.

The J gene is TRBJ2-1, the V gene TRBV2; no clear D gene. V lost 8 bases and J lost 1, with 15 bases in between. The CDR3 totals 15 residues. The germline gives CDR1 SNHLY, CDR2 FYNNEI. The CDR3 spells CASLPPSGSYNEQFF. CDR3 coding DNA: TGTGCCAGCCTACCCCCGTCAGGATCCTACAATGAGCAGTTCTTC.

This sequence joins TRBV19 and TRBJ2-3, with TRBD2 matching over 11 bases. Unmatched junction bases numbered 9, after V lost 5 bases and J lost 2 bases. This CDR3 spans 17 amino acids. Germline V lookup: CDR1 LNHDA, CDR2 SQIVND (reference sequence). The CDR3 DNA reads TGTGCCAGTAGTCTCCAGAGACTAGCGGGGTCCACAGATACGCAGTATTTT. It specifies CASSLQRLAGSTDTQYF. The full variable domain, its missing parts supplied by reference TRBV19 and TRBJ2-3, is DGGITQSPKYLFRKEGQNVTLSCEQNLNHDAMYWYRQDPGQGLRLIYYSQIVNDFQKGDIAEGYSVSREKKESFPLTVTSAQKNPTAFYLCASSLQRLAGSTDTQYFGPGTRLTVL.

The rearrangement joins TRBV7-2 to TRBJ2-1, with TRBD1 matching 9 bases. The CDR3 is made up of 15 amino acids. V gave up 5 bases and J gave up 7 bases; unmatched junction bases: 9. Germline-derived CDR1 and CDR2 are SGHTA and FQGNSA. CDR3 loop: CASSPTLDRGNEQFF. The CDR3 nucleotides are TGTGCCAGCAGCCCAACCCTAGACAGGGGGAATGAGCAGTTCTTC. Using reference TRBV7-2 and TRBJ2-1 for the parts outside the CDR3, the full variable domain is GAGVSQSPSNKVTEKGKDVELRCDPISGHTALYWYRQSLGQGLEFLIYFQGNSAPDKSGLPSDRFSAERTGGSVSTLTIQRTQQEDSAVYLCASSPTLDRGNEQFFGPGTRLTVL.

The rearrangement uses TRBV6-1 and TRBJ1-6, with 9 bases fitting TRBD1. This CDR3 has 14 residues. Germline loops: CDR1 MNHNS, CDR2 SASEGT. The trim removed 7 bases at V and 7 bases at J, leaving 5 bases unmatched. The CDR3 sequence is CASNPGQGNSPLHF. The CDR3 region has the DNA TGTGCCAGCAACCCGGGACAGGGAAATTCACCCCTCCACTTT.

This chain connects TRBV11-3 to TRBJ1-2; D might be TRBD1 (6 bases). There are 15 residues in the CDR3. Between the trimmed V and J ends, which lost 3 bases and 0 bases, there was a span of 11 bases. Looked up from germline, CDR1 is SGHNT and CDR2 is YENEEA. CDR3 bases: TGTGCCAGCAGCTTGTGGCAGGGGACTAACTATGGCTACACCTTC. Translating gives CASSLWQGTNYGYTF.

V gene TRBV20-1 combines with J gene TRBJ2-7; tentative D call: TRBD1 (6 bases). Germline V lookup: CDR1 DFQATT, CDR2 SNEGSKA (reference sequence). V lost 0 bases to trimming and J lost 11 bases, with 11 bases between them. The CDR3 loop spans 11 amino acids. CDR3 nucleotides: TGCAGTGCTAGAGACCGGGACACGGAGTACTTC. Its protein is CSARDRDTEYF.

The table lists this clone with a few counts. The chain employs TRBV7-9 and TRBJ2-1; D perhaps matches TRBD1 (6 bases). The germline V gene encodes CDR1 SEHNR and CDR2 FQNEAQ (reference sequence). The length of the CDR3 is 13 residues. V was shortened by 6 bases and J by 10 bases, with 16 bases between the two germline ends. The CDR3 nucleotides read TGTGCCAGCAGTTCCAACTTGGGACACGAGCAGTTCTTC. It yields the protein CASSSNLGHEQFF.

The chain has TRBV5-6 and TRBJ2-7; TRBD1 matches at 9 bases. Trimming at V came to 4 bases and at J to 6 bases, leaving 8 bases not matched to a gene. This CDR3 contains 14 residues. Germline V gives CDR1 SGHDT, CDR2 YYEEEE. This CDR3 reads CASSPRDREFEQYF. CDR3 nucleotide sequence: TGTGCCAGCAGCCCACGGGACAGGGAGTTCGAGCAGTACTTC.

This clone is classed as medium-sized. The chain is built from TRBV27 and TRBJ1-6; no definite D call. Trimming cost V 1 base and J 0 bases, with 4 bases left between them. The CDR3 is made up of 15 amino acids. Germline V gives CDR1 MNHEY, CDR2 SMNVEV (reference sequence). CDR3 amino acids: CASSLYSSYNSPLHF. CDR3 nucleotides: TGTGCCAGCAGTTTATATAGCTCCTATAATTCACCCCTCCACTTT.